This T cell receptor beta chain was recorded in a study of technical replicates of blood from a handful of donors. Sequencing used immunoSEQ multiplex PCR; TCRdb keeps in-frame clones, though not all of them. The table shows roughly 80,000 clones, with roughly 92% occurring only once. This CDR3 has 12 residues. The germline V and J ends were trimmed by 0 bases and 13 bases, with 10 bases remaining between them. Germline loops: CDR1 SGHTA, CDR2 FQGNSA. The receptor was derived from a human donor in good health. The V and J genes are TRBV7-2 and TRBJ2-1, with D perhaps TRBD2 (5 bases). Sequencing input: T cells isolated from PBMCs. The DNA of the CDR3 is TGTGCCAGCAGCTTAGCAAGCGGTAGTCAGTTCTTC. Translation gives CASSLASGSQFF. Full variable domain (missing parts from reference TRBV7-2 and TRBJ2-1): GAGVSQSPSNKVTEKGKDVELRCDPISGHTALYWYRQSLGQGLEFLIYFQGNSAPDKSGLPSDRFSAERTGGSVSTLTIQRTQQEDSAVYLCASSLASGSQFFGPGTRLTVL.